This record looks at one TCR beta chain sequence and its context. This entry is derived from a study of shared T cell receptors in the human thymus. Assay: immunoSEQ multiplex PCR; the TCRdb copy retains only in-frame clones and omits some. The sample includes about 380,000 clones, around 95% of them seen just once. This CDR3 is 17 amino acids long. V lost 5 bases, J lost 0 bases, and 17 bases lay in between. CDR1 is MNHEY, CDR2 SMNVEV, per germline (reference sequence). J is TRBJ1-5 and V is TRBV27; D uncertain. This receptor was obtained from a human donor. The sequenced sample was thymocytes. In DNA form, the CDR3 reads TGTGCCAGCAGTCCCATCCCGGAGCGGGCTAGCAATCAGCCCCAGCATTTT. Amino acid sequence: CASSPIPERASNQPQHF.